Shown below are 27 T cell receptor beta chains from a single sample sequenced in a study of T cell changes during pregnancy in multiple sclerosis. Data came from immunoSEQ multiplex PCR; TCRdb stores just in-frame clones and leaves some out. The sample yields tens of thousands of clones, 92% seen once. Material: CD4+ T cells from peripheral blood mononuclear cells, obtained after pregnancy. These receptor sequences come from a female donor with multiple sclerosis, enrolled in a pregnancy study.

CDR3 nucleotides: TGTGCCAGCAGTTATATTAGCGGGAGGGCCTCCTCTCAATACAATGAGCAGTTCTTC. Its protein product is CASSYISGRASSQYNEQFF. This chain links TRBV13 with TRBJ2-1, with 11 bases matching TRBD2. Germline trimming cut 6 bases from V and 4 bases from J; bases unmatched to any gene: 17. Germline values: CDR1 PRHDT, CDR2 FYEKMQ (reference sequence). This CDR3 has 19 residues.

This chain links TRBV19 with TRBJ1-2, with no clear D. V was shortened by 5 bases and J by 5 bases, with 12 bases between the two germline ends. This CDR3 is 13 amino acids long. The germline CDR1 and CDR2 sequences are LNHDA and SQIVND (reference sequence). The CDR3 coding sequence is TGTGCCAGTAGTTCCGAGGTCCTATATGGCTACACCTTC. Amino acid sequence: CASSSEVLYGYTF.

The chain recombines TRBV19 with TRBJ2-3, with D perhaps TRBD2 (5 bases). The CDR3 has 14 residues. V dropped 7 bases and J dropped 8 bases, with 19 bases sitting between them. Germline V gene lookup returns CDR1 LNHDA and CDR2 SQIVND (reference sequence). The CDR3 loop reads CASKARATMGTQYF. As DNA, the CDR3 is TGTGCCAGTAAAGCGCGGGCGACGATGGGTACGCAGTATTTT.

The chain has TRBV2 and TRBJ1-1; the match to TRBD1 covers 8 bases. Germline CDR1 is SNHLY and CDR2 is FYNNEI. The junction had 4 bases not matched to a gene; V was cut back by 4 bases and J by 0 bases. The CDR3 length is 15 residues. The CDR3 protein is CASSGQGPMNTEAFF. CDR3 coding DNA: TGTGCCAGCAGTGGACAGGGGCCTATGAACACTGAAGCTTTCTTT. Full variable domain (missing parts from reference TRBV2 and TRBJ1-1): EPEVTQTPSHQVTQMGQEVILRCVPISNHLYFYWYRQILGQKVEFLVSFYNNEISEKSEIFDDQFSVERPDGSNFTLKIRSTKLEDSAMYFCASSGQGPMNTEAFFGQGTRLTVV.

V gene TRBV2 combines with J gene TRBJ2-3, with D hard to call. Deletions cut 10 bases from V and 0 bases from J, with 11 bases between. Germline CDR1 and CDR2: SNHLY and FYNNEI. The CDR3 length is 13 residues. The DNA for the CDR3 is TGTGCCAACAAATTCAGTAGCACAGATACGCAGTATTTT. Protein product: CANKFSSTDTQYF.

This chain links TRBV5-1 with TRBJ2-3; no clear D gene. From germline, CDR1 is SGHRS and CDR2 YFSETQ. This CDR3 comprises 15 residues. V lost 5 bases to trimming and J lost 5 bases, with 18 bases between them. The CDR3 is CASRLVLGNKDTQYF. The DNA of the CDR3 is TGCGCCAGCAGGCTAGTGCTAGGAAATAAAGATACGCAGTATTTT.

V is TRBV7-3 and J is TRBJ1-1; D remains ambiguous. This CDR3 spans 13 amino acids. The germline gives CDR1 SGHTA, CDR2 FQGTGA. The V and J ends lost 2 bases and 1 base respectively, with 5 bases between them. CDR3 protein: CASSLPGNTEAFF. The CDR3 DNA is TGTGCCAGCAGCTTACCAGGGAACACTGAAGCTTTCTTT.

The V call is TRBV28, the J call TRBJ2-7, with 14 bases identical to TRBD2. Germline V gene lookup returns CDR1 MDHEN and CDR2 SYDVKM. There are 15 residues in the CDR3. V shed 3 bases, J shed 7 bases, and the junction held 5 bases outside the gene matches. The chain's CDR3 is CASSFGLAGGGEQYF. CDR3 nucleotides: TGTGCCAGCAGTTTTGGACTAGCGGGGGGTGGGGAGCAGTACTTC.

The chain links TRBV19 to TRBJ1-2, with D maybe TRBD1 (5 bases). The CDR3 has 16 residues. Trimming left V 4 bases short and J 1 base short, with 16 bases between. CDR1 is LNHDA, CDR2 SQIVND, per germline (reference sequence). The CDR3 nucleotides are TGTGCCAGTAGTACCCGGTCGACAGTAAATAACTATGGCTACACCTTC. Residues: CASSTRSTVNNYGYTF.

In nucleotides, the CDR3 is TGTGCTAGCGGGGCGGACTCTGGAAACACCATATATTTT. Translated, it gives CASGADSGNTIYF. The chain couples TRBV11-3 to TRBJ1-3; a weak D match, TRBD1 (5 bases). Per germline, CDR1 SGHNT and CDR2 YENEEA. This CDR3 spans 13 amino acids. The variable domain in full, with the rest retrieved from reference TRBV11-3 and TRBJ1-3, is EAGVVQSPRYKIIEKKQPVAFWCNPISGHNTLYWYLQNLGQGPELLIRYENEEAVDDSQLPKDRFSAERLKGVDSTLKIQPAELGDSAVYLCASGADSGNTIYFGEGSWLTVV.

The chain has TRBV6-6 and TRBJ2-7; 9 bases line up with TRBD2. This CDR3 is built from 14 residues. V lost 6 bases and J lost 7; bases outside the gene matches: 10. CDR1 and CDR2 from the germline V gene are MNHNY and SVGAGI (reference sequence). The CDR3 protein is CASRNSGLAREQYF. The CDR3 nucleotides are TGTGCCAGCAGAAATTCGGGACTAGCCAGAGAGCAGTACTTC.

V and J are TRBV7-2 and TRBJ2-3, with 8 nucleotides matching TRBD1. The junction had 2 bases not matched to a gene; V was cut back by 3 bases and J by 6 bases. Germline values: CDR1 SGHTA, CDR2 FQGNSA. The CDR3 is made up of 13 amino acids. As DNA, the CDR3 is TGTGCCAGCAGCTTCCAGGGGGCGGATACGCAGTATTTT. This translates into CASSFQGADTQYF.

The chain combines TRBV6-6 with TRBJ1-5; 10 bases align to TRBD1. The CDR3 extends over 16 amino acids. The V gene's germline CDR1 is MNHNY and CDR2 SVGAGI (reference sequence). The V gene end was trimmed by 0 bases and the J gene end by 4 bases; junction bases not matched to a gene: 3. The CDR3 loop reads CASSYSDRGPNQPQHF. The CDR3 region has the DNA TGTGCCAGCAGTTACTCCGACAGGGGGCCTAATCAGCCCCAGCATTTT.

This clone occurred a few times. The chain joins TRBV10-3 to TRBJ1-2; 7 positions match TRBD1. Unmatched junction bases numbered 12, after V lost 7 bases and J lost 4 bases. Germline CDR1 is ENHRY and CDR2 is SYGVKD. The CDR3 is 15 amino acids. CDR3 coding DNA: TGTGCCATCAAACCGACGACAGGGCCGGGCTATGGCTACACCTTC. This gives the protein CAIKPTTGPGYGYTF.

The V gene is TRBV2, the J gene TRBJ2-2, with D possibly TRBD2 on 5 matching bases. This CDR3 has 14 residues. V was cut by 6 bases and J by 6 bases, with 14 bases left in between. Germline V gene data show CDR1 as SNHLY and CDR2 as FYNNEI. CDR3 residues: CASRGVGVSGELFF. CDR3 nucleotides: TGTGCCAGCAGGGGCGTCGGGGTGTCCGGGGAGCTGTTTTTT.

V is TRBV2 and J is TRBJ2-2, with 9 bases fitting TRBD2. CDR1 and CDR2 (germline): SNHLY, FYNNEI. Trimming took 10 bases from V and 0 from J; bases not matched to a gene: 3. CDR3 length: 14 amino acids. CDR3 DNA: TGTGCCACCCGGACTAGCGCGAACACCGGGGAGCTGTTTTTT. It codes for CATRTSANTGELFF.

About this clone itself: Other nucleotide sequences in the sample specify the same CDR3. The CDR3 loop is CALGTSGYEQYF. The CDR3 DNA is TGTGCCCTTGGTACTAGCGGCTACGAGCAGTACTTC. V usage is TRBV6-1 and J usage is TRBJ2-7; 8 bases align to TRBD2. The CDR3 covers 12 residues. Germline CDR1 and CDR2: MNHNS and SASEGT. V lost 11 bases and J lost 3; bases outside the gene matches: 6.

The V and J genes are TRBV29-1 and TRBJ1-2, with TRBD1 matching 9 bases. V gave up 4 bases and J gave up 7 bases; unmatched junction bases: 7. The CDR3 is 13 residues long. In germline, CDR1 is SQVTM, CDR2 ANQGSEA. CDR3 in amino acids: CSVVGTGMIGYTF. In nucleotides, the CDR3 is TGCAGCGTTGTCGGGACAGGGATGATTGGCTACACCTTC.

This clone was counted a single time. The gene calls are TRBV9 and TRBJ2-2; 8 positions agree with TRBD2. Per germline, CDR1 SGDLS and CDR2 YYNGEE. The CDR3 length is 17 residues. The V gene end was trimmed by 7 bases and the J gene end by 0 bases; junction bases not matched to a gene: 11. The CDR3 DNA sequence: TGTGCCAGCGCCGGGGGGGTAGCATTTGCGAACACCGGGGAGCTGTTTTTT. It translates to CASAGGVAFANTGELFF.

The chain carries TRBV6-1 and TRBJ2-1, with TRBD1 matching 12 bases. This CDR3 is built from 15 residues. V lost 1 base and J lost 7; bases outside the gene matches: 2. Looked up from germline, CDR1 is MNHNS and CDR2 is SASEGT. CDR3 DNA: TGTGCCAGCAGTGAAGGGGGACAGGGGGCGAATGAGCAGTTCTTC. Amino acids: CASSEGGQGANEQFF.

V gene TRBV29-1 combines with J gene TRBJ1-2; weak D call: TRBD1 (5 bases). V shed 6 bases and J shed 5 bases, with 10 bases lying between them. The CDR3 runs to 11 residues. The germline V gene encodes CDR1 SQVTM and CDR2 ANQGSEA. CDR3 DNA sequence: TGCAGCGTAGGATCAGGGTATGGCTACACCTTC. This gives the protein CSVGSGYGYTF.

This clone was seen a few times. This chain uses TRBV19 with TRBJ1-5; 8 bases map to TRBD1. The CDR3 contains 15 residues. Per the germline V gene, CDR1 is LNHDA and CDR2 is SQIVND (reference sequence). The J segment lost 6 bases and the V segment lost 5 bases, leaving 9 bases of the junction unmatched. The CDR3 spells CASSSGPGGVQPQHF. The CDR3 coding sequence is TGTGCCAGTAGTTCTGGGCCAGGGGGCGTTCAGCCCCAGCATTTT.

The chain couples TRBV7-9 to TRBJ1-3; D unclear. The germline gives CDR1 SEHNR, CDR2 FQNEAQ (reference sequence). V lost 1 base to trimming and J lost 0 bases, with 7 bases between them. The CDR3 loop spans 15 amino acids. Here the CDR3 DNA reads TGTGCCAGCAGCTTAGGAGATCTCTCTGGAAACACCATATATTTT. Encoded protein: CASSLGDLSGNTIYF.

The chain couples TRBV27 to TRBJ2-3; possibly TRBD1 for D (5 bases). The CDR3 length is 14 residues. Germline lookup yields CDR1 MNHEY and CDR2 SMNVEV (reference sequence). V lost 2 bases to trimming and J lost 2 bases, with 8 bases between them. The CDR3 region is CASSLGHPTDTQYF. CDR3 coding DNA: TGTGCCAGCAGTTTAGGACACCCCACAGATACGCAGTATTTT.

This clone was observed once. V and J are TRBV25-1 and TRBJ2-5; 10 nucleotides agree with TRBD2. The CDR3 covers 14 residues. The V segment lost 6 bases and the J segment 4 bases; nucleotides outside the gene matches: 5. Germline CDR1 reads MGHDK; CDR2 reads SYGVNS. CDR3 DNA sequence: TGTGCCAGCAGGGTAGCGGGAGGTCGAGAGACCCAGTACTTC. The encoded protein is CASRVAGGRETQYF.

The chain joins TRBV6-1 to TRBJ1-5; unclear D gene. V gave up 3 bases and J gave up 10 bases, with 13 bases separating them. The CDR3 sequence is 13 residues long. Germline values: CDR1 MNHNS, CDR2 SASEGT. CDR3 in amino acids: CASSDTRYRPQHF. CDR3 nucleotide sequence: TGTGCCAGCAGTGACACAAGATACAGACCCCAGCATTTT.

This clone was recorded a few times. This chain connects TRBV19 to TRBJ2-2; D is possibly TRBD1 (5 bases). V shed 3 bases and J shed 6 bases, with 11 bases lying between them. The germline CDR1 and CDR2 sequences are LNHDA and SQIVND (reference sequence). There are 14 residues in the CDR3. The CDR3 DNA reads TGTGCCAGTAGTATCGGCAAAGGGGCCGGGGAGCTGTTTTTT. Encoded protein: CASSIGKGAGELFF.